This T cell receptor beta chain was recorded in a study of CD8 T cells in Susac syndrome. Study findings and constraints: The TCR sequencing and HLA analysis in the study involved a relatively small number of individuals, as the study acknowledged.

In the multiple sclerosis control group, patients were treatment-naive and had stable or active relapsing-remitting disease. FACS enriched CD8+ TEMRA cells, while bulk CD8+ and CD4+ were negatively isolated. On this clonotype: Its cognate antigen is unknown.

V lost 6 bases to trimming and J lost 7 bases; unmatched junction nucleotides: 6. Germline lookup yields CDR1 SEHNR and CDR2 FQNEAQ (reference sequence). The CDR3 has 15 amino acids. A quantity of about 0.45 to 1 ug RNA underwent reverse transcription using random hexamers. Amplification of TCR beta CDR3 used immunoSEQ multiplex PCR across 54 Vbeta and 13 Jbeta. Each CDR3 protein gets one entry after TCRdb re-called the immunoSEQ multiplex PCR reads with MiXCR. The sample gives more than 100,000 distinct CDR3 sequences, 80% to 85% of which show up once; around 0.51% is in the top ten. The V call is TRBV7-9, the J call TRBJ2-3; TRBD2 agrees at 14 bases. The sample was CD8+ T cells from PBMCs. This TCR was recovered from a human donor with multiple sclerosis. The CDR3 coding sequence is TGTGCCAGCAGTTCGAGACTAGCGGGAGGGCATACGCAGTATTTT. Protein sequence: CASSSRLAGGHTQYF. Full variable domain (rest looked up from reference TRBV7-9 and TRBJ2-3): DTGVSQNPRHKITKRGQNVTFRCDPISEHNRLYWYRQTLGQGPEFLTYFQNEAQLEKSRLLSDRFSAERPKGSFSTLEIQRTEQGDSAMYLCASSSRLAGGHTQYFGPGTRLTVL.